This TCR beta chain was found in a study of beta chain features in type 1 diabetes. The investigators reverse transcribed all of the isolated RNA, so they sequenced expressed TCRB transcripts. Profiling relied on immunoSEQ multiplex PCR, and the TCRdb table lists in-frame clones only, not all of them. The table shows 150,000 or so clones, with about a tenth occurring only once. J lost 2 bases, V lost 1 base, and 12 bases had no gene match. Germline CDR1 LGHNA, CDR2 YNFKEQ. The CDR3 contains 19 residues. This clone has just a few counts. The sample comprised central memory CD4+ T cells from blood. V is TRBV4-2 and J is TRBJ2-7; 12 bases are a match to TRBD2. This TCR was sampled from a man aged 18 to 35 in good health. The CDR3 loop reads CASSQVQGTLAGGTYEQYF. The DNA of the CDR3 is TGTGCCAGCAGCCAAGTACAGGGCACACTAGCGGGGGGTACCTACGAGCAGTACTTC.